Listed below are T cell receptor beta chains from one sample, sequenced in a study of neurological immune-mediated disorders. MiXCR, applied by TCRdb to the 5' RACE reads, yields one record per CDR3 protein. The sample shows tens of thousands of distinct CDR3 sequences, more than 6% of them seen only once. Sample: PBMCs. The receptors were gathered from a woman in her forties in good health. CDR3s include the opening cysteine and the closing phenylalanine or tryptophan. Fields, in order: D gene, V gene, clone size, J gene, CDR3 DNA, CDR3 protein. The D gene is left open where the match is weak. Rows may omit the clone size; those that give it use once, few, many or a size class.

D gene: TRBD2; V gene: TRBV2; clone size: many; J gene: TRBJ2-7; CDR3 DNA: TGTGCCAGCAGGCGGGAGCCCCCATACGAGCAGTACTTC; CDR3 protein: CASRREPPYEQYF
D gene: NA; V gene: TRBV10-3; clone size: many; J gene: TRBJ2-2; CDR3 DNA: TGTGCCATCAGTGAGACGACACTGGGGACCGGGGAGCTGTTTTTT; CDR3 protein: CAISETTLGTGELFF
D gene: TRBD2; V gene: TRBV5-1; clone size: medium-sized; J gene: TRBJ2-3; CDR3 DNA: TGCGCCAGCAGCTCCAATGGGGAAAGAGCGGGGACTAGCACAGATACGCAGTATTTT; CDR3 protein: CASSSNGERAGTSTDTQYF
D gene: NA; V gene: TRBV6-6; clone size: many; J gene: TRBJ2-1; CDR3 DNA: TGTGCCAGCGGCTCAGGGGACCCCTACAATGAGCAGTTCTTC; CDR3 protein: CASGSGDPYNEQFF
D gene: NA; V gene: TRBV19; clone size: many; J gene: TRBJ2-5; CDR3 DNA: TGTGCCAGTAGTATGTTGGCTTCACCTCAAGAGACCCAGTACTTC; CDR3 protein: CASSMLASPQETQYF
D gene: TRBD1; V gene: TRBV12-3/TRBV12-4; clone size: many; J gene: TRBJ1-1; CDR3 DNA: TGTGCCAGCAGCCTGGACAGGGCTGTTCCTGAAGCTTTCTTT; CDR3 protein: CASSLDRAVPEAFF
D gene: NA; V gene: TRBV18; clone size: many; J gene: TRBJ2-6; CDR3 DNA: TGTGCCAGCTCACCCCAAGGCGCTGGGGCCAACGTCCTGACTTTC; CDR3 protein: CASSPQGAGANVLTF
D gene: NA; V gene: TRBV28; clone size: many; J gene: TRBJ1-6; CDR3 DNA: TGTGCCAGCAGTAACCCACAGAATAATTCACCCCTCCACTTT; CDR3 protein: CASSNPQNNSPLHF
D gene: TRBD1; V gene: TRBV28; clone size: many; J gene: TRBJ2-7; CDR3 DNA: TGTGCCAGCAGTTTGTCGGGACAGGGGACGTACTTC; CDR3 protein: CASSLSGQGTYF
D gene: TRBD1; V gene: TRBV7-9; clone size: many; J gene: TRBJ1-2; CDR3 DNA: TGTGCCAGCAGCTCTTCGGACAGGGCTAACTATGGCTACACCTTC; CDR3 protein: CASSSSDRANYGYTF
D gene: NA; V gene: TRBV12-3/TRBV12-4; clone size: few; J gene: TRBJ2-3; CDR3 DNA: TGTGCCAGCAGCATATCGGATACGCAGTATTTT; CDR3 protein: CASSISDTQYF
D gene: NA; V gene: TRBV5-1; clone size: many; J gene: TRBJ1-1; CDR3 DNA: TGCGCCAGCAGCTTCTCCGAGAACACTGAAGCTTTCTTT; CDR3 protein: CASSFSENTEAFF
D gene: TRBD2; V gene: TRBV7-9; clone size: many; J gene: TRBJ2-1; CDR3 DNA: TGTGCCAGCAGCTCAGGTTTACGCCTAGCGGGAGAAGAGCAGGGGCGCAATGAGCAGTTCTTC; CDR3 protein: CASSSGLRLAGEEQGRNEQFF
D gene: TRBD2; V gene: TRBV11-1; clone size: many; J gene: TRBJ2-1; CDR3 DNA: TGTGCCAGCAGCTTAGTAGCGGGAGGCAGTGCCAATGAGCAGTTCTTC; CDR3 protein: CASSLVAGGSANEQFF
D gene: NA; V gene: TRBV6-1; clone size: many; J gene: TRBJ2-4; CDR3 DNA: TGTGCCAGCAGTGAAGTTTTAGGCAGGGGGGGATCAAACATTCAGTACTTC; CDR3 protein: CASSEVLGRGGSNIQYF
D gene: TRBD2; V gene: TRBV5-1; clone size: many; J gene: TRBJ2-1; CDR3 DNA: TGCGCCAGCAGGACTAGCGGGATCTATGAGCAGTTCTTC; CDR3 protein: CASRTSGIYEQFF
D gene: NA; V gene: TRBV7-8; clone size: many; J gene: TRBJ1-4; CDR3 DNA: TGTGCCAGCAGCTTACAAGGGGTGGAAAAACTGTTTTTT; CDR3 protein: CASSLQGVEKLFF
D gene: NA; V gene: TRBV20-1; clone size: many; J gene: TRBJ2-5; CDR3 DNA: TGCAGTGCTGGTTTGGTAGAGACCCAGTACTTC; CDR3 protein: CSAGLVETQYF
D gene: TRBD2; V gene: TRBV15; clone size: many; J gene: TRBJ2-5; CDR3 DNA: TGTGCCACCAGCAGAGATAGGTGGACTAGGTCCGAGACCCAGTACTTC; CDR3 protein: CATSRDRWTRSETQYF
D gene: TRBD1; V gene: TRBV29-1; clone size: many; J gene: TRBJ2-1; CDR3 DNA: TGCAGCGTTGGGGGGCCCGACAGGGGTAATTCCAATGAGCAGTTCTTC; CDR3 protein: CSVGGPDRGNSNEQFF
D gene: TRBD1; V gene: TRBV20-1; clone size: many; J gene: TRBJ1-5; CDR3 DNA: TGCAGTGCTGGACAGGGAAGATGGGATCAGCCCCAGCATTTT; CDR3 protein: CSAGQGRWDQPQHF
D gene: NA; V gene: TRBV10-2; clone size: medium-sized; J gene: TRBJ2-1; CDR3 DNA: TGCGCCAGCAGTGAGTCAGGGATAAGCTCCTACAATGAGCAGTTCTTC; CDR3 protein: CASSESGISSYNEQFF
D gene: TRBD2; V gene: TRBV15; clone size: many; J gene: TRBJ2-5; CDR3 DNA: TGTGCCACCAGCAGAGGGACTAGCGGGAGGCCCTACCAAGAGACCCAGTACTTC; CDR3 protein: CATSRGTSGRPYQETQYF
D gene: NA; V gene: TRBV2; clone size: many; J gene: TRBJ2-7; CDR3 DNA: TGTGCCAGCAGTCCCCTCGCAGGAGCCCCAGGCGAGCAGTACTTC; CDR3 protein: CASSPLAGAPGEQYF
D gene: NA; V gene: TRBV4-1; clone size: few; J gene: TRBJ2-7; CDR3 DNA: TGCGCCAGCAGCCAGCTGCGAGGGGTGGGCTTCTACGAGCAGTACTTC; CDR3 protein: CASSQLRGVGFYEQYF
D gene: TRBD1; V gene: TRBV6-4; clone size: NA; J gene: TRBJ2-1; CDR3 DNA: TGTGCCAGCAGTGACGACAGGGGATCCCCCAATGAGCAGTTCTTC; CDR3 protein: CASSDDRGSPNEQFF
D gene: TRBD1; V gene: TRBV27; clone size: many; J gene: TRBJ1-5; CDR3 DNA: TGTGCCAGCAGGACGACAGGGAACAATCAGCCCCAGCATTTT; CDR3 protein: CASRTTGNNQPQHF
D gene: TRBD2; V gene: TRBV20-1; clone size: many; J gene: TRBJ2-3; CDR3 DNA: TGCAGTGCTAGTAAACTAGCGGGAGGGCCAGATACGCAGTATTTT; CDR3 protein: CSASKLAGGPDTQYF
D gene: NA; V gene: TRBV20-1; clone size: many; J gene: TRBJ2-2; CDR3 DNA: TGCAGTGCTCGTAGGACATCCGCGAACACCGGGGAGCTGTTTTTT; CDR3 protein: CSARRTSANTGELFF
D gene: TRBD1; V gene: TRBV5-1; clone size: many; J gene: TRBJ1-1; CDR3 DNA: TGCGCCAGCAGCCTCAAACAACCCGGGACAGGGGGCCTGAACACTGAAGCTTTCTTT; CDR3 protein: CASSLKQPGTGGLNTEAFF
D gene: NA; V gene: TRBV5-6; clone size: many; J gene: TRBJ1-4; CDR3 DNA: TGTGCCAGCAGCTTGGTCGGGACAACTAATGAAAAACTGTTTTTT; CDR3 protein: CASSLVGTTNEKLFF
D gene: TRBD1; V gene: TRBV5-1; clone size: many; J gene: TRBJ1-2; CDR3 DNA: TGCGCCAGCAGCTTACAGGGGATTGATGGCTACACCTTC; CDR3 protein: CASSLQGIDGYTF
D gene: NA; V gene: TRBV20-1; clone size: many; J gene: TRBJ2-3; CDR3 DNA: TGCAGTGCCCTCAGGGTCCAGGATACGCAGTATTTT; CDR3 protein: CSALRVQDTQYF
D gene: TRBD1; V gene: TRBV6-7; clone size: many; J gene: TRBJ2-5; CDR3 DNA: TGTGCCAGCAGTTACCCAGGGGGCACGGCCCGGGAGACCCAGTACTTC; CDR3 protein: CASSYPGGTARETQYF
D gene: TRBD2; V gene: TRBV5-5; clone size: many; J gene: TRBJ2-7; CDR3 DNA: TGTGCCAGCAGCATAAAGAGCGGGAGGGAGTACGAGCAGTACTTC; CDR3 protein: CASSIKSGREYEQYF
D gene: NA; V gene: TRBV28; clone size: many; J gene: TRBJ2-2; CDR3 DNA: TGTGCCAGCACTACGGGGCCCGGGTCCGCTACCGGGGAGCTGTTTTTT; CDR3 protein: CASTTGPGSATGELFF
D gene: TRBD2; V gene: TRBV19; clone size: many; J gene: TRBJ2-3; CDR3 DNA: TGTGCCGTAGCGGGAGGGCCCACAGATACGCAGTATTTT; CDR3 protein: CAVAGGPTDTQYF
D gene: NA; V gene: TRBV29-1; clone size: many; J gene: TRBJ2-2; CDR3 DNA: TGCAGCGTTGAAGATCAAGGAACAGGGAGGACCGGGGAGCTGTTTTTT; CDR3 protein: CSVEDQGTGRTGELFF
D gene: TRBD2; V gene: TRBV7-3; clone size: many; J gene: TRBJ2-7; CDR3 DNA: TGTGCCAGCAGCTTAAGACATAGCGGGGAGTACGAGCAGTACTTC; CDR3 protein: CASSLRHSGEYEQYF
D gene: NA; V gene: TRBV5-1; clone size: medium-sized; J gene: TRBJ2-1; CDR3 DNA: TGCGCCACCCGCCGGGGCGAGAGCTCCTACAATGAGCAGTTCTTC; CDR3 protein: CATRRGESSYNEQFF
D gene: NA; V gene: TRBV11-2; clone size: many; J gene: TRBJ2-3; CDR3 DNA: TGTGCCAGCAGCTTGTCAACTTCACTAACAGATACGCAGTATTTT; CDR3 protein: CASSLSTSLTDTQYF
D gene: TRBD2; V gene: TRBV27; clone size: many; J gene: TRBJ2-1; CDR3 DNA: TGTGCCAGCAGTTCCACTTACGGGACTAGCGGGTACAATGAGCAGTTCTTC; CDR3 protein: CASSSTYGTSGYNEQFF
D gene: TRBD2; V gene: TRBV5-1; clone size: many; J gene: TRBJ2-3; CDR3 DNA: TGCGCCAGCAGCTTCCAAGGACTAGCGGGAGTGCTTAGCACAGATACGCAGTATTTT; CDR3 protein: CASSFQGLAGVLSTDTQYF
D gene: NA; V gene: TRBV7-2; clone size: many; J gene: TRBJ2-7; CDR3 DNA: TGTGCCAGCAGCCGTTCCGGCTACGAGCAGTACTTC; CDR3 protein: CASSRSGYEQYF
D gene: NA; V gene: TRBV5-1; clone size: many; J gene: TRBJ1-1; CDR3 DNA: TGCGCCAGCAGCATGCCAAGCCATGAAGCTTTCTTT; CDR3 protein: CASSMPSHEAFF
D gene: NA; V gene: TRBV7-2; clone size: many; J gene: TRBJ1-3; CDR3 DNA: TGTGCCAGCAGCTCGGCAGACTTCTCTGGAAACACCATATATTTT; CDR3 protein: CASSSADFSGNTIYF
D gene: TRBD1; V gene: TRBV5-1; clone size: many; J gene: TRBJ1-1; CDR3 DNA: TGCGCCAGCAGCTTGGTTACAGGGGGCCTACCGGACACTGAAGCTTTCTTT; CDR3 protein: CASSLVTGGLPDTEAFF
D gene: NA; V gene: TRBV20-1; clone size: many; J gene: TRBJ2-7; CDR3 DNA: TGCAGTGCTAGGACCTTAAACGGCAGGGGGAGGTACGAGCAGTACTTC; CDR3 protein: CSARTLNGRGRYEQYF
D gene: TRBD2; V gene: TRBV29-1; clone size: many; J gene: TRBJ2-7; CDR3 DNA: TGCAGCGTTGTTGGGACTAGCGGTTTCAGCTCCTACGAGCAGTACTTC; CDR3 protein: CSVVGTSGFSSYEQYF
D gene: NA; V gene: TRBV20-1; clone size: many; J gene: TRBJ2-1; CDR3 DNA: TGCAGTGCTGCTCGGACCCTGGGCGGCAATGAGCAGTTCTTC; CDR3 protein: CSAARTLGGNEQFF
D gene: TRBD1; V gene: TRBV27; clone size: many; J gene: TRBJ1-6; CDR3 DNA: TGTGCCAGCAGTTACCTAAGTCCCGGGACAGGGTCCGATTATAATTCACCCCTCCACTTT; CDR3 protein: CASSYLSPGTGSDYNSPLHF
D gene: TRBD1; V gene: TRBV5-1; clone size: many; J gene: TRBJ2-5; CDR3 DNA: TGCGCCAGCAGCTCGACAGGGGAGGAGACCCAGTACTTC; CDR3 protein: CASSSTGEETQYF
D gene: TRBD2; V gene: TRBV20-1; clone size: many; J gene: TRBJ2-4; CDR3 DNA: TGCAGTGCTAGAGGGGCCCCAACTAGCGGGAGAACCAAAAACATTCAGTACTTC; CDR3 protein: CSARGAPTSGRTKNIQYF
D gene: TRBD2; V gene: TRBV20-1; clone size: many; J gene: TRBJ2-7; CDR3 DNA: TGCAGTGCTAGAGATGGCGGGAGATACGAGCAGTACTTC; CDR3 protein: CSARDGGRYEQYF
D gene: TRBD2; V gene: TRBV12-3/TRBV12-4; clone size: many; J gene: TRBJ2-1; CDR3 DNA: TGTGCCAGCAGTTCCCGGGGGGGGAATGAGCAGTTCTTC; CDR3 protein: CASSSRGGNEQFF
D gene: NA; V gene: TRBV7-2; clone size: many; J gene: TRBJ2-1; CDR3 DNA: TGTGCCAGCAGCTTAACAGGATACAATGAGCAGTTCTTC; CDR3 protein: CASSLTGYNEQFF